The following is a T cell receptor (beta chain) sequence with its context. Its antigen is unknown. These data originate in a study of monozygotic twins with inflammatory bowel disease. The blood volume drawn from each donor was around 2.5 ml. Whole-study findings and limits: Differences in immunosuppressive treatment may have been a source of added variability in patient repertoires. Researchers reported no repertoire similarity difference between concordant and discordant twins, possibly from limited power. Ultimately, a single strong signal or clonotype associated with IBD was not supported.

The CDR3 sequence is 16 residues long. CDR1 and CDR2 from the germline V gene are LNHDA and SQIVND (reference sequence). TCRdb processed the 5' RACE reads again and assigns one entry to each CDR3 protein, with no DNA. Recorded here are 440,000 or so distinct CDR3 sequences; the top ten clones represent approximately 2.3%. The receptor comes from a human donor with ulcerative colitis or Crohn's disease, or a healthy co-twin of an affected twin (not recorded which). The chain is built from TRBV19 and TRBJ2-5; lacking DNA, the TRBD1 call made by TCRdb goes unchecked. Sample: blood. CDR3 protein: CASSAGQGLRQETQYF.